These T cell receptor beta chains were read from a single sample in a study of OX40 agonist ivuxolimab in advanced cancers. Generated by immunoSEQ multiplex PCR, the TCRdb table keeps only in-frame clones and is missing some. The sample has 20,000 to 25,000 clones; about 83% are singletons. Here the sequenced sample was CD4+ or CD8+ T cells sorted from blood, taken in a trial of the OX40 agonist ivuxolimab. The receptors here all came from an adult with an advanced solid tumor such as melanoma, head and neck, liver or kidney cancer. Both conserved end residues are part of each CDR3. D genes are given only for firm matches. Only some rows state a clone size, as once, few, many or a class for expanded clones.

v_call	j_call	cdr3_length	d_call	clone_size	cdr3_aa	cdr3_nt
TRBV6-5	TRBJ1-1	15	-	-	CASSYRFPSGTEAFF	TGTGCCAGCAGTTACAGGTTCCCCAGCGGCACTGAAGCTTTCTTT
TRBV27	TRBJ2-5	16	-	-	CASSLSAFLQGGTQYF	TGTGCCAGCAGTTTATCAGCATTTTTACAGGGTGGGACCCAGTACTTC
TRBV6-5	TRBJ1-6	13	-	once	CASSYVGNSPLHF	TGTGCCAGCAGTTATGTCGGTAATTCACCCCTCCACTTT
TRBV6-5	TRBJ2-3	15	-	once	CASSETSFDAHTRYF	TGTGCCAGCAGCGAAACTAGCTTCGACGCACATACGCGGTATTTT
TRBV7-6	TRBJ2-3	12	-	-	CASSLGTDTQYF	TGTGCCAGCAGCTTAGGCACAGATACGCAGTATTTT
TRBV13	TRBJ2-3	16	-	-	CASSFQGTRGTDTQYF	TGTGCCAGCAGCTTTCAGGGGACGAGGGGCACAGATACGCAGTATTTT
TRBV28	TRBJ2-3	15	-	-	CASSLDRSRTDTQYF	TGTGCCAGCAGCCTTGACAGGAGTCGCACAGATACGCAGTATTTT
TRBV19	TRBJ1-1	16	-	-	CASSIAPDRKNTEAFF	TGTGCCAGTAGTATAGCCCCTGACAGGAAGAACACTGAAGCTTTCTTT
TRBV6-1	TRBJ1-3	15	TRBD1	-	CASSPGQGGGNTIYF	TGTGCCAGCAGTCCAGGACAGGGCGGAGGAAACACCATATATTTT
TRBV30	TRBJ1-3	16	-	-	CAWIQMGSYSGNTIYF	TGTGCCTGGATCCAAATGGGCAGTTACTCTGGAAACACCATATATTTT
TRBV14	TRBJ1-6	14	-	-	CASSQVNGNSPLHF	TGTGCCAGCAGCCAAGTTAATGGGAATTCACCCCTCCACTTT
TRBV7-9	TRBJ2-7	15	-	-	CASSLDEGTTYEQYF	TGTGCCAGCAGCTTAGACGAGGGAACGACCTACGAGCAGTACTTC